The clone carrying this TCR beta chain came up many times. Its cognate antigen is unknown. This entry belongs to a study of T-cell memory formation after mild COVID-19. Broader study findings: The study detected some responding clones in pre-infection memory, suggesting cross-reactive memory joined. The CD4+ clones that contracted clustered mainly within CM and EM, and the CD8+ clones concentrated in EMRA.

The CDR3 consists of 11 residues. V was shortened by 3 bases and J by 9 bases, with 6 bases between the two germline ends. CDR1 and CDR2 from the germline V gene are SGHTA and FQGNSA. Constant-segment primers were used for 5'RACE, and the resulting TCR alpha and TCR beta cDNA libraries carried sample barcodes and UMIs. Via MiXCR, TCRdb re-called the 5' RACE reads, giving one row per CDR3 protein. The sample includes a few hundred thousand distinct CDR3 sequences, 15% to 20% of them seen just once. Sequenced sample: PBMCs or a T cell subset sorted from them (not recorded which). V is TRBV7-2 and J is TRBJ2-1, with D unresolved. This TCR derives from a man in his late teens or twenties who had mild COVID-19 (a few samples of this study predate the infection). Cell type and time point are not known. The CDR3 nucleotides read TGTGCCAGCAGCTTTATGAGTGAGCAGTTCTTC. Amino acid sequence: CASSFMSEQFF. The variable domain in full, with the rest retrieved from reference TRBV7-2 and TRBJ2-1, is GAGVSQSPSNKVTEKGKDVELRCDPISGHTALYWYRQSLGQGLEFLIYFQGNSAPDKSGLPSDRFSAERTGGSVSTLTIQRTQQEDSAVYLCASSFMSEQFFGPGTRLTVL.